The rows below give T cell receptor beta chains drawn from one sample of a study of identical twins. TCRdb passed the 5' RACE reads through MiXCR, listing each CDR3 protein once. The sample contains approximately 700,000 distinct CDR3 sequences, 6.1% of which appear only once. The sequencing input was naive T cells sorted from blood. The receptors here all came from a man between 18 and 29 years old in good health. The CDR3 runs from the conserved cysteine through the conserved F or W. The D gene is left open where the match is weak. Size is stated for part of the rows, as once, few or many counts, or as a class when the clone is expanded.

CDR3 length: 15
V gene: TRBV20-1
D gene: -
clone size: -
J gene: TRBJ2-3
CDR3 protein: CSARDPGGAADTQYF
CDR3 DNA: TGCAGTGCTAGAGATCCAGGAGGGGCCGCAGATACGCAGTATTTT

CDR3 length: 14
V gene: TRBV7-9
D gene: TRBD1
clone size: -
J gene: TRBJ2-2
CDR3 protein: CASITGGQIGELFF
CDR3 DNA: TGTGCCAGCATCACAGGGGGCCAGATCGGGGAGCTGTTTTTT

CDR3 length: 16
V gene: TRBV3-1
D gene: -
clone size: -
J gene: TRBJ2-5
CDR3 protein: CASSQDRPSAQETQYF
CDR3 DNA: TGTGCCAGCAGCCAAGACCGACCTAGCGCCCAAGAGACCCAGTACTTC

CDR3 length: 15
V gene: TRBV11-1
D gene: TRBD1
clone size: many
J gene: TRBJ1-2
CDR3 protein: CASSFGQVLHYGYTF
CDR3 DNA: TGTGCCAGCAGCTTTGGACAGGTCCTTCACTATGGCTACACCTTC

CDR3 length: 16
V gene: TRBV20-1
D gene: TRBD2
clone size: -
J gene: TRBJ2-1
CDR3 protein: CSARMGLAGGRDEQFF
CDR3 DNA: TGCAGTGCTAGAATGGGACTAGCGGGAGGGCGGGATGAGCAGTTCTTC

CDR3 length: 15
V gene: TRBV7-2
D gene: -
clone size: few
J gene: TRBJ2-7
CDR3 protein: CASSLDPSISYEQYF
CDR3 DNA: TGTGCCAGCAGCTTGGACCCCTCTATCTCCTACGAGCAGTACTTC

CDR3 length: 14
V gene: TRBV5-1
D gene: TRBD1
clone size: many
J gene: TRBJ2-3
CDR3 protein: CASSLTGGRDTQYF
CDR3 DNA: TGCGCCAGCAGCTTGACAGGGGGCCGCGATACGCAGTATTTT

CDR3 length: 11
V gene: TRBV5-1
D gene: -
clone size: many
J gene: TRBJ2-3
CDR3 protein: CASSSIDTQYF
CDR3 DNA: TGCGCCAGCAGCTCAATAGATACGCAGTATTTT

CDR3 length: 14
V gene: TRBV29-1
D gene: -
clone size: -
J gene: TRBJ2-5
CDR3 protein: CSATHGTPQETQYF
CDR3 DNA: TGCAGCGCCACACACGGGACACCCCAAGAGACCCAGTACTTC

CDR3 length: 16
V gene: TRBV27
D gene: TRBD2
clone size: -
J gene: TRBJ2-2
CDR3 protein: CASSRPGLVPAAELFF
CDR3 DNA: TGTGCCAGCAGTCGGCCGGGACTAGTCCCCGCAGCGGAGCTGTTTTTT

CDR3 length: 17
V gene: TRBV5-1
D gene: TRBD2
clone size: many
J gene: TRBJ2-1
CDR3 protein: CASSLLSLAGGPGEQFF
CDR3 DNA: TGCGCCAGCAGCTTGTTGAGTCTAGCGGGAGGGCCGGGTGAGCAGTTCTTC

CDR3 length: 15
V gene: TRBV12-3/TRBV12-4
D gene: TRBD2
clone size: many
J gene: TRBJ2-1
CDR3 protein: CASSVRTSGRNEQFF
CDR3 DNA: TGTGCCAGCAGCGTCCGGACTAGCGGGAGAAATGAGCAGTTCTTC

CDR3 length: 14
V gene: TRBV11-2
D gene: TRBD2
clone size: -
J gene: TRBJ2-7
CDR3 protein: CASSSGTILYEQYF
CDR3 DNA: TGTGCCAGCAGCTCCGGGACTATTCTCTACGAGCAGTACTTC

CDR3 length: 18
V gene: TRBV10-3
D gene: TRBD2
clone size: once
J gene: TRBJ2-6
CDR3 protein: CAISEWEGMSAGASVLTF
CDR3 DNA: TGTGCCATCAGTGAGTGGGAGGGAATGTCCGCTGGGGCCAGCGTCCTGACTTTC

CDR3 length: 12
V gene: TRBV15
D gene: -
clone size: few
J gene: TRBJ2-1
CDR3 protein: CATSRAGDEQFF
CDR3 DNA: TGTGCCACCAGCAGAGCCGGCGATGAGCAGTTCTTC

CDR3 length: 14
V gene: TRBV18
D gene: -
clone size: -
J gene: TRBJ2-2
CDR3 protein: CASSPPMVSGELFF
CDR3 DNA: TGTGCCAGCTCACCACCGATGGTCTCCGGGGAGCTGTTTTTT

CDR3 length: 18
V gene: TRBV4-1
D gene: TRBD2
clone size: many
J gene: TRBJ2-1
CDR3 protein: CASSQDRTSGIVYNEQFF
CDR3 DNA: TGCGCCAGCAGCCAAGATCGGACTAGCGGGATTGTCTACAATGAGCAGTTCTTC

CDR3 length: 17
V gene: TRBV7-2
D gene: -
clone size: many
J gene: TRBJ2-5
CDR3 protein: CASSPNHAGYPQETQYF
CDR3 DNA: TGTGCCAGCAGCCCTAACCATGCGGGCTATCCGCAAGAGACCCAGTACTTC

CDR3 length: 16
V gene: TRBV9
D gene: TRBD2
clone size: -
J gene: TRBJ2-5
CDR3 protein: CASSVGLAGGGETQYF
CDR3 DNA: TGTGCCAGCAGCGTAGGACTAGCGGGAGGTGGGGAGACCCAGTACTTC

CDR3 length: 13
V gene: TRBV2
D gene: -
clone size: many
J gene: TRBJ2-1
CDR3 protein: CASTEGAYNEQFF
CDR3 DNA: TGTGCCAGCACCGAGGGAGCGTACAATGAGCAGTTCTTC

CDR3 length: 16
V gene: TRBV18
D gene: -
clone size: -
J gene: TRBJ2-1
CDR3 protein: CASSPDPGGSYNEQFF
CDR3 DNA: TGTGCCAGCTCACCAGATCCTGGGGGTTCCTACAATGAGCAGTTCTTC

CDR3 length: 13
V gene: TRBV5-1
D gene: -
clone size: many
J gene: TRBJ2-2
CDR3 protein: CASSLETSRELFF
CDR3 DNA: TGCGCCAGCAGCTTGGAGACGTCAAGGGAGCTGTTTTTT